Following are 10 T cell receptor beta chains from one sample sequenced in a study of blood T cell repertoires in COVID-19. The protocol was immunoSEQ multiplex PCR, while the TCRdb copy is restricted to in-frame clones and leaves out a portion. The sample consists of about 180,000 clones, 86% of them appearing once. The sequencing input was peripheral blood. The receptors shown here come from a woman in her twenties or thirties with active or convalescent COVID-19.

CDR3 nucleotides: TGTGCCAGCAGTAGGGGGTTCGAGGCAGATACGCAGTATTTT. Amino acid sequence: CASSRGFEADTQYF. V gene TRBV6-5 combines with J gene TRBJ2-3; TRBD1 might be the D (6 bases). V shed 5 bases and J shed 4 bases, with 13 bases lying between them. The CDR3 runs to 14 residues. Germline V gives CDR1 MNHEY, CDR2 SVGAGI.

This chain uses TRBV9 with TRBJ2-3; 10 positions match TRBD2. This CDR3 is 17 amino acids long. CDR1 is SGDLS and CDR2 is YYNGEE in the germline V gene. V gave up 0 bases and J gave up 3 bases; unmatched junction bases: 7. CDR3 protein: CASSVEGGLAFTDTQYF. CDR3 bases: TGTGCCAGCAGCGTAGAGGGGGGACTAGCGTTTACAGATACGCAGTATTTT.

This chain joins TRBV14 and TRBJ1-4; TRBD1 agrees at 7 bases. Germline CDR1 and CDR2: SGHDN and FVKESK. J lost 7 bases, V lost 3 bases, and 8 bases had no gene match. The CDR3 has 15 amino acids. Here the CDR3 DNA reads TGTGCCAGCAGCCAGCACGGGACAGTCGGTGAAAAACTGTTTTTT. This encodes CASSQHGTVGEKLFF.

This clone occurred once. The V and J genes are TRBV19 and TRBJ1-3; TRBD1 agrees at 8 bases. V shed 5 bases, J shed 0 bases, and the junction held 9 bases outside the gene matches. The CDR3 runs 17 residues. Germline V CDR1 and CDR2: LNHDA, SQIVND (reference sequence). Here the CDR3 DNA reads TGTGCCAGTAGTTCGCCGGGACAGGTTATCTCTGGAAACACCATATATTTT. This sequence encodes CASSSPGQVISGNTIYF.

This chain uses TRBV30 with TRBJ1-3, with 8 nucleotides matching TRBD1. Germline V gene lookup returns CDR1 GTSNPN and CDR2 SVGIG (reference sequence). Germline trimming cut 5 bases from V and 0 bases from J; bases unmatched to any gene: 3. The CDR3 totals 14 residues. In DNA form, the CDR3 reads TGTGCCTGGGGAACAGGGGGCTCTGGAAACACCATATATTTT. It is translated as CAWGTGGSGNTIYF.

This sequence joins TRBV28 and TRBJ2-6, with 10 bases aligning to TRBD1. Germline-derived CDR1 and CDR2 are MDHEN and SYDVKM. V lost 6 bases and J lost 0; bases outside the gene matches: 5. The CDR3 extends over 17 amino acids. The DNA of the CDR3 is TGTGCCAGCAGGTCCGGGACAGGGGTCTCTGGGGCCAACGTCCTGACTTTC. Amino acid sequence: CASRSGTGVSGANVLTF. The entire variable domain, with the rest obtained from reference TRBV28 and TRBJ2-6, is as follows: DVKVTQSSRYLVKRTGEKVFLECVQDMDHENMFWYRQDPGLGLRLIYFSYDVKMKEKGDIPEGYSVSREKKERFSLILESASTNQTSMYLCASRSGTGVSGANVLTFGAGSRLTVL.

The J gene is TRBJ2-5, the V gene TRBV18; D is uncertain. The CDR3 has 13 amino acids. Per the germline V gene, CDR1 is KGHSH and CDR2 is LQKENI. Trimming stripped 0 bases from V and 5 bases from J, with 7 bases between. The DNA for the CDR3 is TGTGCCAGCTCACCACCCCCCGGGGAGACCCAGTACTTC. It specifies CASSPPPGETQYF.

The genes are TRBV23-1 and TRBJ2-6; 10 positions match TRBD1. TRBV23-1 is filed as an ORF, its function uncertain. This CDR3 spans 18 amino acids. V was clipped by 5 bases and J by 4 bases; unmatched bases: 11. The CDR3 is CASSSPGTGESGANVLTF. The CDR3 bases are TGCGCCAGCAGTTCGCCCGGGACAGGGGAATCCGGGGCCAACGTCCTGACTTTC.

The V call is TRBV13, the J call TRBJ1-1; D may be TRBD1 (5 bases). This CDR3 is built from 11 residues. Germline values: CDR1 PRHDT, CDR2 FYEKMQ (reference sequence). Deletions cut 3 bases from V and 7 bases from J, with 6 bases between. The CDR3 protein is CASSFTGEAFF. CDR3 nucleotide sequence: TGTGCCAGCAGCTTTACAGGTGAAGCTTTCTTT.

This clone was counted a single time. The V gene is TRBV14, the J gene TRBJ2-3; the match to TRBD2 covers 11 bases. CDR3 length equals 15 residues. The J segment lost 6 bases and the V segment lost 4 bases, leaving 6 bases of the junction unmatched. In germline, CDR1 is SGHDN, CDR2 FVKESK. The DNA of the CDR3 is TGTGCCAGCAGCCCGGGACTAGCGGTAGGGGATACGCAGTATTTT. Its translation is CASSPGLAVGDTQYF.